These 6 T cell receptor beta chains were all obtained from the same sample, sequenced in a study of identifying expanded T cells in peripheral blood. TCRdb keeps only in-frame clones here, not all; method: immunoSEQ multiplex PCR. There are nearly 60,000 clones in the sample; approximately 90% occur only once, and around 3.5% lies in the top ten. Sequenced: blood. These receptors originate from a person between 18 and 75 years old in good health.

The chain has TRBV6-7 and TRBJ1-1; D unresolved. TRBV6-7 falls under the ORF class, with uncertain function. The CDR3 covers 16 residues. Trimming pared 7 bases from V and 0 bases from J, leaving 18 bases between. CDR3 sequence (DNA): TGTGCCAGCACCTTACCGGCCGGGCCCATGAACACTGAAGCTTTCTTT. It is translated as CASTLPAGPMNTEAFF.

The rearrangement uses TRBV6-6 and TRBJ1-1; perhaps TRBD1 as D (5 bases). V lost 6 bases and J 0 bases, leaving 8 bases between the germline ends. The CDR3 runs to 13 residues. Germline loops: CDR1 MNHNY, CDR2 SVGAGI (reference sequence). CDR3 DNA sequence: TGTGCCAGCAGGTTGGGGGTGAACACTGAAGCTTTCTTT. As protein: CASRLGVNTEAFF.

In DNA form, the CDR3 reads TGTGCCAGCAGCTTTGGACATTCCTACGAGCAGTACTTC. Amino acids: CASSFGHSYEQYF. The chain is built from TRBV7-2 and TRBJ2-7, with D maybe TRBD1 (5 bases). CDR3 size: 13 residues. Germline V gene data show CDR1 as SGHTA and CDR2 as FQGNSA. Deletions cut 3 bases from V and 1 base from J, with 7 bases between.

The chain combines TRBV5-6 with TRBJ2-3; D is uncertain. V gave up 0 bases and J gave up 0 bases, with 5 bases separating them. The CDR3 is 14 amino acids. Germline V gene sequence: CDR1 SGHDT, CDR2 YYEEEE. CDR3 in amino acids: CASSLGSSTDTQYF. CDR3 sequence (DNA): TGTGCCAGCAGCTTGGGGTCGAGCACAGATACGCAGTATTTT.

The CDR3 nucleotides are TGTGCCAGCAGTTCTAGACAGTCGGCCGGGGAGCTGTTTTTT. Its translation is CASSSRQSAGELFF. This chain connects TRBV27 to TRBJ2-2, with D possibly TRBD1 on 5 matching bases. CDR1 is MNHEY and CDR2 is SMNVEV in the germline V gene (reference sequence). V lost 4 bases, J lost 6 bases, and 12 bases lay in between. The length of the CDR3 is 14 residues.

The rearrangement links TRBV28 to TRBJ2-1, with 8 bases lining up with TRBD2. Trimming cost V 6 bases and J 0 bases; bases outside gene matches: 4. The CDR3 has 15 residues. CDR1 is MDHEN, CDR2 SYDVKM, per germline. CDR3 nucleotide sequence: TGTGCCAGCAGATCCAGCGGGAGCTCCTACAATGAGCAGTTCTTC. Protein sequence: CASRSSGSSYNEQFF.